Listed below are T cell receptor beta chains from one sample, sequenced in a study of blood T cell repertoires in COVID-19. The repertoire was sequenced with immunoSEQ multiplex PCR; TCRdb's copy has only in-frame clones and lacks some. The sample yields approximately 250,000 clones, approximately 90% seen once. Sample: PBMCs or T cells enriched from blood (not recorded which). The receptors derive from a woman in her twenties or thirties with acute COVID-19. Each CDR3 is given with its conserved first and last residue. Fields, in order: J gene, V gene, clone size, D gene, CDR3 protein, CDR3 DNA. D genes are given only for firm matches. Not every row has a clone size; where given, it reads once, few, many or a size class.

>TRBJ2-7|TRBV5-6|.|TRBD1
CASSLGQIPYEQYF
TGTGCCAGCAGCCTGGGACAGATTCCCTACGAGCAGTACTTC
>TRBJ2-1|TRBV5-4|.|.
CASSLVAGTRNEQFF
TGTGCCAGCAGCTTGGTTGCGGGAACTAGGAATGAGCAGTTCTTC
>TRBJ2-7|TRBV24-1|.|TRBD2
CATGTSEPSYEQYF
TGTGCCACCGGGACTAGCGAACCATCCTACGAGCAGTACTTC
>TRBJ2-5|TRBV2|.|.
CASSVIHGGKETQYF
TGTGCCAGCAGTGTTATCCATGGGGGCAAGGAGACCCAGTACTTC
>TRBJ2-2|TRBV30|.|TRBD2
CAWRLAAGLAGELFF
TGTGCCTGGAGGCTGGCAGCGGGACTCGCCGGGGAGCTGTTTTTT
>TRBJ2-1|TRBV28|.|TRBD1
CATSPQGAGNEQFF
TGTGCCACCAGCCCCCAGGGGGCGGGAAATGAGCAGTTCTTC
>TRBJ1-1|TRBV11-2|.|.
CASSPLRGNTEAFF
TGTGCCAGCAGCCCCTTACGGGGGAACACTGAAGCTTTCTTT
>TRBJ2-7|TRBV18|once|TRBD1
CASSGGTGGDEQYF
TGTGCCAGCTCAGGCGGGACAGGGGGCGACGAGCAGTACTTC
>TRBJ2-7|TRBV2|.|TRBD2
CASMPQTSGSYEQYF
TGTGCCAGCATGCCTCAGACTAGCGGGAGTTACGAGCAGTACTTC
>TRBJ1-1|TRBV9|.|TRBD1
CASSTTGDHFGTEAFF
TGTGCCAGCAGCACTACAGGGGACCATTTTGGCACTGAAGCTTTCTTT
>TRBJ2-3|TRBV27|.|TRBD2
CASSLYLFLAGGPDTQYF
TGTGCCAGCAGTTTATACCTCTTCTTAGCGGGAGGGCCAGATACGCAGTATTTT
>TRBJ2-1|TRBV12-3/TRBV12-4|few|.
CASSLVDNEQFF
TGTGCCAGCAGTTTAGTCGACAATGAGCAGTTCTTC
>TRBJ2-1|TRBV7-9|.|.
CASSLRLVYNEQFF
TGTGCCAGCAGCTTAAGACTAGTCTACAATGAGCAGTTCTTC
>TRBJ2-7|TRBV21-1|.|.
CASSKNGTTCREQYF
TGTGCCAGCAGCAAGAACGGGACTACCTGTAGGGAGCAGTACTTC
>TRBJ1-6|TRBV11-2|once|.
CASSLGQGFYNSPLHF
TGTGCCAGCAGCTTAGGGCAGGGGTTCTATAATTCACCCCTCCACTTT
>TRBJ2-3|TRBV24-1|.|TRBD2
CATSDPAGVWDTQYF
TGTGCCACCAGTGACCCAGCGGGAGTATGGGATACGCAGTATTTT
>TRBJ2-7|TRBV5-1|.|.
CASSLLQTGTYEQYF
TGCGCCAGCAGCTTGTTACAGACAGGCACCTACGAGCAGTACTTC
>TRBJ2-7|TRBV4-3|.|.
CASSQDTGHIYEQYF
TGCGCCAGCAGCCAAGACACGGGACACATTTACGAGCAGTACTTC
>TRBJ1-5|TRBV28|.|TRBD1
CATSDGQASQPQHF
TGTGCCACCTCAGACGGACAGGCAAGTCAGCCCCAGCATTTT
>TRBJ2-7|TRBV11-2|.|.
CASSLSTRPYEQYF
TGTGCCAGCAGCTTATCGACACGGCCCTACGAGCAGTACTTC
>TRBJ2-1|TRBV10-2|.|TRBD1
CASSEPRQGAYNEQFF
TGCGCCAGCAGTGAGCCGCGACAGGGTGCCTACAATGAGCAGTTCTTC
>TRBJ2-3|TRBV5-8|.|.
CASCRRERADTQYF
TGTGCCAGCTGCAGGAGGGAAAGGGCAGATACGCAGTATTTT
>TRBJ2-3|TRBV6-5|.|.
CASSWGGDFTDTQYF
TGTGCCAGCAGTTGGGGCGGGGATTTCACAGATACGCAGTATTTT
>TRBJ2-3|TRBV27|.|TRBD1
CASSYLKDRGLGTQYF
TGTGCCAGCAGTTATTTAAAGGACAGGGGGCTAGGTACGCAGTATTTT
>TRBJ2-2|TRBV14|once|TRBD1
CASSQVGQGARGTGELFF
TGTGCCAGCAGCCAAGTGGGACAGGGGGCGCGCGGCACCGGGGAGCTGTTTTTT
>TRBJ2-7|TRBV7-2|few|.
CASSLGGGSYEQYF
TGTGCCAGCAGCTTAGGTGGCGGGTCCTACGAGCAGTACTTC
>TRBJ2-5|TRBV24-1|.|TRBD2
CATSDSTSGDQETQYF
TGTGCCACCAGTGATTCGACTAGCGGAGACCAAGAGACCCAGTACTTC
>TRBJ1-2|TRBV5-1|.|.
CASSLAITGTHLYGYTF
TGCGCCAGCAGCTTGGCTATTACCGGGACACATCTCTATGGCTACACCTTC
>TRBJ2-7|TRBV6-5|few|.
CASSYAGQSYEQYF
TGTGCCAGCAGTTACGCCGGACAGTCCTACGAGCAGTACTTC
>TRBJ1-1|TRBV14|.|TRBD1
CASSPTWTGGNTEAFF
TGTGCCAGCAGCCCTACCTGGACAGGTGGGAACACTGAAGCTTTCTTT
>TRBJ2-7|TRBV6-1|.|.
CASSERAGNSYEQYF
TGTGCCAGCAGTGAAAGGGCAGGGAATTCCTACGAGCAGTACTTC
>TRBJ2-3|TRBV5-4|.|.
CASSLTTGTSTDTQYF
TGTGCCAGCAGCCTTACCACCGGGACTAGCACAGATACGCAGTATTTT
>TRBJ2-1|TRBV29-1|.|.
CSVEWEYTYNEQFF
TGCAGCGTTGAATGGGAGTACACCTACAATGAGCAGTTCTTC
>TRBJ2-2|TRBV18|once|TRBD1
CASSPPMSGGTGELFF
TGTGCCAGCTCACCACCGATGTCAGGGGGCACCGGGGAGCTGTTTTTT
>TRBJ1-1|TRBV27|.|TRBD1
CASSSSGGTVTFF
TGTGCCAGCAGTTCGTCAGGGGGTACGGTGACTTTCTTT
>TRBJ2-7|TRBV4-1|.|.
CASSLRVSYEQYF
TGCGCCAGCAGCCTCAGGGTATCCTACGAGCAGTACTTC
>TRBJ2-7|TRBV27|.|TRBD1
CASSLSPAGGTYEQYF
TGTGCCAGCAGTTTAAGCCCTGCAGGGGGCACATACGAGCAGTACTTC
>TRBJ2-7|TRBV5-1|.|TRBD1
CASSSGTGSNYEQYF
TGCGCCAGCAGCTCGGGGACAGGGTCAAACTACGAGCAGTACTTC
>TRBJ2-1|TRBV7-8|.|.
CASSLPGLVAEQFF
TGTGCCAGCAGCCTCCCGGGACTGGTTGCTGAGCAGTTCTTC
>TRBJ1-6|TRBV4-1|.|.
CASSQEQGPSPLHF
TGCGCCAGCAGCCAAGAGCAGGGCCCCTCACCCCTCCACTTT
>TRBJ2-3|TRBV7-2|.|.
CASSLRQSHGEDTQYF
TGTGCCAGCAGCCTACGCCAGTCCCACGGGGAAGATACGCAGTATTTT
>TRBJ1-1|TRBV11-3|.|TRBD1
CASSPGTGENTEAFF
TGTGCCAGCAGCCCAGGGACAGGAGAGAACACTGAAGCTTTCTTT
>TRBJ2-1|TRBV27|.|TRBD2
CASTWGSSGRGNEQFF
TGTGCCAGCACCTGGGGGTCTAGCGGGAGGGGGAATGAGCAGTTCTTC
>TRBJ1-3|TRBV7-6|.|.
CASSADKSSGNTIYF
TGTGCCAGCAGCGCCGACAAGAGCTCTGGAAACACCATATATTTT
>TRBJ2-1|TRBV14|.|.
CASSPRTDYNEQFF
TGTGCCAGCAGCCCTCGGACAGACTACAATGAGCAGTTCTTC
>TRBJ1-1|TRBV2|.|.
CASVDSANTEAFF
TGTGCCAGCGTAGACAGCGCAAACACTGAAGCTTTCTTT
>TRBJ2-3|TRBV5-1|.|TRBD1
CASSEGRGPSTDTQYF
TGCGCCAGCAGCGAAGGCAGGGGGCCTAGCACAGATACGCAGTATTTT
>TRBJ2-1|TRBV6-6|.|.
CASSYSSTVEQFF
TGTGCCAGCAGTTACTCGAGTACAGTTGAGCAGTTCTTC